A few counts support the clone carrying this T cell receptor (beta chain). Its target is not known. It was with random hexamers that roughly 0.45 to 1 ug RNA was reverse transcribed. An immunoSEQ multiplex PCR generated amplified TCR beta CDR3 products spanning 54 Vbeta and 13 Jbeta. TCRdb re-called the immunoSEQ multiplex PCR reads with MiXCR, one entry per CDR3 protein. Seen here are about 120,000 distinct CDR3 sequences, around 94% observed once, and the top ten hold around 0.2%. These data come from a study of CD8 T cells in Susac syndrome. Findings of the study overall: In Susac syndrome, CD8+ expansion was highest in TEMRA and active disease.

Germline V gene sequence: CDR1 DFQATT, CDR2 SNEGSKA (reference sequence). The V and J ends lost 3 bases and 0 bases respectively, with 12 bases between them. The CDR3 is 14 amino acids. The specimen sequenced was CD8+ T cells from PBMCs. This chain links TRBV20-1 with TRBJ2-7; D unresolved. The receptor comes from a human donor with Susac syndrome. The CDR3 coding sequence is TGCAGTGCTAGTACCGGGTCAGACTCCTACGAGCAGTACTTC. Amino acid sequence: CSASTGSDSYEQYF.